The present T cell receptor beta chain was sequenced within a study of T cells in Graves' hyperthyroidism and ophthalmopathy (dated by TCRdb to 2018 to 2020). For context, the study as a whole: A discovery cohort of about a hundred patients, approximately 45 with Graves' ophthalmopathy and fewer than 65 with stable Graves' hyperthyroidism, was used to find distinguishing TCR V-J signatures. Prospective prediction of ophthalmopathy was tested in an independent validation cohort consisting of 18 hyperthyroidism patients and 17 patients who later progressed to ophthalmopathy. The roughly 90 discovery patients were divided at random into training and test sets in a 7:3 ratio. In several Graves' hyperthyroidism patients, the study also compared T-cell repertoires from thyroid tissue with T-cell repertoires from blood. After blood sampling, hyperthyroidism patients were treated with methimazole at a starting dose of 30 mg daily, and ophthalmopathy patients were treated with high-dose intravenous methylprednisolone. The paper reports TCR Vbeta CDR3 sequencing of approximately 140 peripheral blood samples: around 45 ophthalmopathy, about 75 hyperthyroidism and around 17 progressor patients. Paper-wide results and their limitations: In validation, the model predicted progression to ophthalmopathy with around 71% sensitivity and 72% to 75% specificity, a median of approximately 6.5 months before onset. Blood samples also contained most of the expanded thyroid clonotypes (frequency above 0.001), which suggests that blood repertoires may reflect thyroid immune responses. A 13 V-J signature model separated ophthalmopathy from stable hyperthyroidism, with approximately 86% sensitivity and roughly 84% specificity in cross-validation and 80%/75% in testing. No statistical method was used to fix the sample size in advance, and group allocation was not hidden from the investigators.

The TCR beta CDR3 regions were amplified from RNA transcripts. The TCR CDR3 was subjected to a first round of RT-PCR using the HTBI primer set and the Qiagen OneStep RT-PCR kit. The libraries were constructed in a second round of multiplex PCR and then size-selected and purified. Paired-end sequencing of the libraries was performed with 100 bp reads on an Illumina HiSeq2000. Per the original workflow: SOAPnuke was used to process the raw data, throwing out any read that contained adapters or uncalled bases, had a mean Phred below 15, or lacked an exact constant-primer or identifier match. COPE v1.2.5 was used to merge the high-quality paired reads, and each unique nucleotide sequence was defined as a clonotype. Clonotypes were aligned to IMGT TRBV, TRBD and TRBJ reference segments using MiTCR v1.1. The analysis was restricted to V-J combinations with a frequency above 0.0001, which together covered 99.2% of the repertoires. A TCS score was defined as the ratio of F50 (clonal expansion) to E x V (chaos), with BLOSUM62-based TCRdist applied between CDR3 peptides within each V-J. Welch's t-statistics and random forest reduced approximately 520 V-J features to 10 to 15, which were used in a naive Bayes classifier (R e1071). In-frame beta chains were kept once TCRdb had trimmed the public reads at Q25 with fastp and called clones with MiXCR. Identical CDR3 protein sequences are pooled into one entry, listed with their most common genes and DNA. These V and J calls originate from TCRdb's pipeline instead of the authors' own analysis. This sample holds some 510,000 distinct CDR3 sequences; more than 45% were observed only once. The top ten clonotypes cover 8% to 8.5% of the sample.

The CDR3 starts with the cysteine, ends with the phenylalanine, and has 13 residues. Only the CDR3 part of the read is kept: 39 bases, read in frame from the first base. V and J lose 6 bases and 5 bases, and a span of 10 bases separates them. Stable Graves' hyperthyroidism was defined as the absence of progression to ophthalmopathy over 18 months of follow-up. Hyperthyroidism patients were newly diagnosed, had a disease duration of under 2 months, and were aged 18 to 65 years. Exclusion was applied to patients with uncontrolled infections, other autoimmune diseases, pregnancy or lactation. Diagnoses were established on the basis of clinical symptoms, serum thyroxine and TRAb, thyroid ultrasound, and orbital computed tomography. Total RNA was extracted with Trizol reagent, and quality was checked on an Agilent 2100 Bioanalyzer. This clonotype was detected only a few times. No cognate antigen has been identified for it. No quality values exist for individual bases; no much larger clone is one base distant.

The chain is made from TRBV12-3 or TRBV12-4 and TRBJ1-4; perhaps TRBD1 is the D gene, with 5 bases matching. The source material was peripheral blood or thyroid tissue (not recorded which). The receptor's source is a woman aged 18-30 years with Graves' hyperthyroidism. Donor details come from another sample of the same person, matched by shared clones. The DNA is TGTGCCAGCAGACAGGTTATGAATGAAAAACTGTTTTTT. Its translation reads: CASRQVMNEKLFF.